This passage covers 32 T cell receptor beta chains from one sample sequenced in a study of low-dose radiotherapy and immunotherapy resistance in tumors. Primers used for first-strand cDNA, a TRAV- and TRBV-specific set, covered both alpha and beta chains. Amplification of TCRs used a constant-region primer and V-primer adapter for approximately 18 PCR cycles. TCRdb itself ran the reads through MiXCR, one entry per CDR3 protein. This table holds about 11,000 distinct CDR3 sequences, about 47% found once. All receptors derive from a human donor with advanced metastatic prostate, ovarian, gallbladder or colorectal cancer (not recorded which). This table probably holds off-target reads from a library built for another chain.

The rearrangement joins TRBV28 to TRBJ1-5, with D perhaps matching TRBD1 (6 bases). The CDR3 covers 17 residues. V was pared by 4 bases and J by 4 bases, with 20 bases between. Germline CDR1 MDHEN, CDR2 SYDVKM. The chain's CDR3 is CASSSPNRVRSNQPQHF. The CDR3 nucleotides read TGTGCCAGCAGTTCCCCTAACAGGGTCCGCTCAAATCAGCCCCAGCATTTT.

This clonotype came up a few times. This sequence joins TRBV10-3 and TRBJ2-1, with TRBD2 matching over 11 bases. There are 17 residues in the CDR3. Germline assignment: CDR1 ENHRY and CDR2 SYGVKD. The J segment lost 4 bases and the V segment lost 2 bases, leaving 7 bases of the junction unmatched. This chain's CDR3 is CAISEMTSGTSYNEQFF. The CDR3 DNA reads TGTGCCATCAGTGAGATGACTAGCGGGACCTCGTACAATGAGCAGTTCTTC.

This clonotype showed up just a few times. This chain connects TRBV20-1 to TRBJ2-6; no definite D call. Germline V gene data show CDR1 as DFQATT and CDR2 as SNEGSKA (reference sequence). V dropped 4 bases and J dropped 0 bases, with 7 bases sitting between them. The length of the CDR3 is 14 residues. The CDR3 sequence is CSATPASGANVLTF. The CDR3 DNA reads TGCAGTGCTACACCGGCCTCTGGGGCCAACGTCCTGACTTTC.

The chain couples TRBV6-2 or TRBV6-3 to TRBJ1-1; D ambiguous. Germline V gene sequence: CDR1 MNHEY, CDR2 SVGEGT. V shed 6 bases and J shed 3 bases, with 5 bases lying between them. This CDR3 contains 11 residues. CDR3 bases: TGTGCCAGCAGGGCTTACACTGAAGCTTTCTTT. Protein sequence: CASRAYTEAFF.

The rearrangement joins TRBV3-1 to TRBJ2-3; maybe TRBD1 (6 bases). Germline CDR1 LGHDT, CDR2 YNNKEL (reference sequence). This CDR3 spans 15 amino acids. Trimming stripped 9 bases from V and 2 bases from J, with 18 bases between. CDR3: CASRLQGTLTDTQYF. Written as DNA, the CDR3 is TGTGCCAGTCGTTTGCAGGGGACCCTCACAGATACGCAGTATTTT.

V is TRBV2 and J is TRBJ1-1, with D tentatively TRBD1 (6 bases). Trimming shortened V by 6 bases and J by 3 bases, and 14 bases separated the two germline ends. This CDR3 region has 14 residues. CDR1 is SNHLY, CDR2 FYNNEI, per germline. The chain's CDR3 is CASSVQGPHTEAFF. The CDR3 DNA follows: TGTGCCAGCAGCGTACAGGGCCCTCACACTGAAGCTTTCTTT.

This chain uses TRBV11-2 with TRBJ2-7; no clear D. The CDR3 is 14 residues long. V dropped 1 base and J dropped 1 base, with 8 bases sitting between them. Germline V gene data show CDR1 as SGHAT and CDR2 as FQNNGV. Here the CDR3 reads CASSLARGSYEQYF. CDR3 sequence (DNA): TGTGCCAGCAGCTTAGCTCGCGGATCCTACGAGCAGTACTTC. Filled out from reference TRBV11-2 and TRBJ2-7, the complete variable domain reads EAGVAQSPRYKIIEKRQSVAFWCNPISGHATLYWYQQILGQGPKLLIQFQNNGVVDDSQLPKDRFSAERLKGVDSTLKIQPAKLEDSAVYLCASSLARGSYEQYFGPGTRLTVT.

This clonotype has just a few counts. The J gene is TRBJ2-7, the V gene TRBV3-1, with no clear D. Trimming took off 4 bases at V and 2 bases at J, with 12 bases between the two ends. There are 14 residues in the CDR3. The germline CDR1 and CDR2 sequences are LGHDT and YNNKEL (reference sequence). The CDR3 sequence: CASSRKGRTYEQYF. The CDR3 DNA is TGTGCCAGCAGCCGCAAGGGTAGAACCTACGAGCAGTACTTC.

The sample holds a few counts of this clonotype. The chain employs TRBV9 and TRBJ1-6; 10 nucleotides agree with TRBD1. The V and J ends lost 5 bases and 8 bases, in that order; junction bases with no gene match: 10. Looked up from germline, CDR1 is SGDLS and CDR2 is YYNGEE. The CDR3 loop spans 16 amino acids. The CDR3 DNA follows: TGTGCCAGCAGTTCGTCGGGACAGGGGCTTTATTCACCCCTCCACTTT. Protein product: CASSSSGQGLYSPLHF.

This clonotype came up a few times. This chain connects TRBV5-6 to TRBJ2-7, with 11 bases aligning to TRBD2. The CDR3 spans 15 residues. V lost 3 bases and J lost 4; bases outside the gene matches: 6. CDR1 and CDR2 (germline): SGHDT, YYEEEE. CDR3 in DNA: TGTGCCAGCAGCTCGCTAGCGGGAGGCCTGTACGAGCAGTACTTC. This translates into CASSSLAGGLYEQYF.

The rearrangement links TRBV21-1 to TRBJ1-6. TRBV21-1 is classified as a pseudogene. The CDR3 is made up of 15 amino acids. DNA of the CDR3: TGTGCCAGCAGCCTGGCGAGCTCCTATAATTCACCCCTCCACTTT. It translates to CASSLASSYNSPLHF.

Within the sample, this clonotype is large. This chain joins TRBV5-5 and TRBJ2-3; 7 positions match TRBD2. CDR1 and CDR2 (germline): SGHKS, YYEKEE (reference sequence). V gave up 2 bases and J gave up 1 base; unmatched junction bases: 10. This CDR3 contains 17 residues. The CDR3: CASSFPLGGVGTDTQYF. CDR3 in DNA: TGTGCCAGCAGCTTCCCTTTGGGAGGGGTCGGCACAGATACGCAGTATTTT.

This clonotype came up a few times. The V call is TRBV5-5, the J call TRBJ2-5, with TRBD2 identical over 11 bases. V lost 4 bases, J lost 5 bases, and 7 bases stayed unmatched. The germline CDR1 and CDR2 sequences are SGHKS and YYEKEE (reference sequence). There are 15 residues in the CDR3. The CDR3 coding sequence is TGTGCCAGCAGCCCTTTAGCGGGGGGGCAGGAGACCCAGTACTTC. This sequence encodes CASSPLAGGQETQYF.

The chain joins TRBV29-1 to TRBJ1-1, with D possibly being TRBD1 (5 bases). Looked up from germline, CDR1 is SQVTM and CDR2 is ANQGSEA. Trimming removed 6 bases at V and 3 bases at J, with 5 bases between. The CDR3 length is 10 residues. The CDR3 spells CSVGDTEAFF. The CDR3 bases are TGCAGCGTAGGGGACACTGAAGCTTTCTTT. The entire variable domain, with the rest obtained from reference TRBV29-1 and TRBJ1-1, is as follows: SAVISQKPSRDICQRGTSLTIQCQVDSQVTMMFWYRQQPGQSLTLIATANQGSEATYESGFVIDKFPISRPNLTFSTLTVSNMSPEDSSIYLCSVGDTEAFFGQGTRLTVV.

The genes are TRBV19 and TRBJ1-5, with 8 bases matching TRBD1. Germline values: CDR1 LNHDA, CDR2 SQIVND (reference sequence). The CDR3 covers 17 residues. V dropped 6 bases and J dropped 1; count of bases not matched to a gene: 11. The CDR3 nucleotides read TGTGCCAGTAGACATCAGGGGGCCCCTATGAGCAATCAGCCCCAGCATTTT. Translation: CASRHQGAPMSNQPQHF.

The rearrangement links TRBV10-1 to TRBJ2-1; possibly TRBD1 for D (5 bases). CDR1 WNHNN and CDR2 SYGVQD come from the germline V gene (reference sequence). Trimming left V 3 bases short and J 5 bases short, with 11 bases between. CDR3 length equals 14 residues. For the CDR3, the DNA is TGCGCCAGCAGTGATTGGGGCAGAGACAATGAGCAGTTCTTC. This encodes CASSDWGRDNEQFF.

The chain links TRBV10-3 to TRBJ2-7, with TRBD2 matching over 8 bases. The CDR3 extends over 15 amino acids. With V trimmed by 0 bases and J by 0 bases, 1 base remained unmatched. Germline V gives CDR1 ENHRY, CDR2 SYGVKD. CDR3 residues: CAISESSGSSYEQYF. The DNA for the CDR3 is TGTGCCATCAGTGAGTCGAGCGGGAGCTCCTACGAGCAGTACTTC.

CDR3 nucleotide sequence: TGCAGTGCCAACAGGGTATCGGGTCAGCCCCAGCATTTT. This translates into CSANRVSGQPQHF. The chain has TRBV20-1 and TRBJ1-5; perhaps TRBD1 as D (6 bases). The CDR3 contains 13 residues. The V gene's germline CDR1 is DFQATT and CDR2 SNEGSKA (reference sequence). V gave up 6 bases and J gave up 6 bases, with 15 bases separating them.

The rearrangement joins TRBV5-1 to TRBJ1-6, with D possibly being TRBD1 (5 bases). This CDR3 comprises 15 residues. V was clipped by 0 bases and J by 7 bases, with 11 bases between them. The germline CDR1 and CDR2 sequences are SGHRS and YFSETQ. The CDR3 DNA reads TGCGCCAGCAGCTTGGGGGCAGGGTGGAATTCACCCCTCCACTTT. Its protein is CASSLGAGWNSPLHF.

The genes are TRBV2 and TRBJ2-6, with TRBD2 as a possible D gene (6 bases). The CDR3 is 13 amino acids. Germline V lookup: CDR1 SNHLY, CDR2 FYNNEI. V was cut by 7 bases and J by 2 bases, with 6 bases left in between. The CDR3 DNA reads as TGTGCCAGCACGGGGGCTGGGGCCAACGTCCTGACTTTC. Translated: CASTGAGANVLTF.

This chain uses TRBV6-1 with TRBJ1-6; D is unclear. There are 15 residues in the CDR3. Germline V gives CDR1 MNHNS, CDR2 SASEGT. V was trimmed by 10 bases and J by 2 bases, leaving 15 bases between them. CDR3 nucleotide sequence: TGTGCCACCGCGGAGGAGACGCCCTATAATTCACCCCTCCACTTT. This encodes CATAEETPYNSPLHF.

This clonotype was found a few times. This chain uses TRBV5-1 with TRBJ2-7; TRBD1 aligns across 8 bases. In germline, CDR1 is SGHRS, CDR2 YFSETQ. J lost 5 bases, V lost 4 bases, and 8 bases had no gene match. The CDR3 length is 14 residues. The DNA of the CDR3 is TGCGCCAGCAGCCGCCCGACAGGGGTGAACGAGCAGTACTTC. Translation: CASSRPTGVNEQYF.

This clonotype has just one count. The chain is built from TRBV7-3 and TRBJ2-3; TRBD1 matches at 9 bases. Germline V gene data show CDR1 as SGHTA and CDR2 as FQGTGA. J lost 6 bases, V lost 5 bases, and 6 bases had no gene match. CDR3 size: 14 residues. As DNA, the CDR3 is TGTGCCAGCAGCCTTGGGACAGGGCTCGATACGCAGTATTTT. As protein: CASSLGTGLDTQYF.

This clonotype was counted a few times. The V call is TRBV2, the J call TRBJ2-7; 11 bases are shared with TRBD1. The CDR3 sequence is 16 residues long. The germline V gene encodes CDR1 SNHLY and CDR2 FYNNEI. The V segment lost 3 bases and the J segment 7 bases; nucleotides outside the gene matches: 11. The CDR3 sequence is CASSEPGTGGLREQYF. The DNA of the CDR3 is TGTGCCAGCAGTGAGCCTGGGACAGGGGGTTTGAGGGAGCAGTACTTC.

DNA for the CDR3: TGTGCCAGCAGGGGAAGGTTACGAGGTATTGAGCAGTTCTTC. It encodes CASRGRLRGIEQFF. The V gene is TRBV7-3, the J gene TRBJ2-1, with unresolved D. Trimming cost V 6 bases and J 9 bases, with 18 bases left between them. The CDR3 is 14 amino acids. Germline CDR1 SGHTA, CDR2 FQGTGA.

This sequence joins TRBV5-1 and TRBJ2-1; D possibly corresponds to TRBD2 (6 bases). Germline V gives CDR1 SGHRS, CDR2 YFSETQ. The CDR3 sequence is 12 residues long. The ends were cut back, 1 base at V and 8 bases at J, with 7 bases in the middle. CDR3 sequence: CASSLWGDEQFF. Written as DNA, the CDR3 is TGCGCCAGCAGCTTGTGGGGGGATGAGCAGTTCTTC.

CDR3 loop: CASSSRTGGYEQYF. In nucleotides, the CDR3 is TGTGCCAGCAGCTCTCGGACAGGGGGCTACGAGCAGTACTTC. V is TRBV7-9 and J is TRBJ2-7; 10 bases align to TRBD1. CDR3 length equals 14 residues. V gave up 4 bases and J gave up 3 bases; unmatched junction bases: 3. In germline, CDR1 is SEHNR, CDR2 FQNEAQ (reference sequence).

The rearrangement joins TRBV28 to TRBJ1-2, with D unclear. The CDR3 contains 14 residues. V lost 4 bases and J 8 bases, leaving 17 bases between the germline ends. In germline, CDR1 is MDHEN, CDR2 SYDVKM. The CDR3 region is CASSSMVDILGYTF. CDR3 in DNA: TGTGCCAGCAGTTCAATGGTAGACATACTGGGCTACACCTTC.

CDR3 in amino acids: CATSLNNEQFF. The CDR3 DNA reads as TGTGCCACCAGCTTAAACAATGAGCAGTTCTTC. The V and J genes are TRBV15 and TRBJ2-1; D not certain. Germline CDR1 LNHNV, CDR2 YYDKDF (reference sequence). V lost 5 bases and J lost 5, with 4 bases in between. The CDR3 totals 11 residues.

This clonotype was recorded a few times. The chain joins TRBV28 to TRBJ2-1; D remains unclear. The germline V and J ends were trimmed by 5 bases and 6 bases, with 17 bases remaining between them. CDR1 and CDR2 (germline): MDHEN, SYDVKM. This CDR3 region has 15 residues. CDR3 amino acids: CASSPEPIVSNEQFF. The CDR3 coding sequence is TGTGCCAGCAGTCCGGAGCCCATCGTGAGCAATGAGCAGTTCTTC.

The chain is built from TRBV20-1 and TRBJ2-4; D is possibly TRBD1 or TRBD2 (5 bases each). V was cut by 5 bases and J by 5 bases, with 16 bases left in between. This CDR3 is built from 14 residues. CDR1 and CDR2 (germline): DFQATT, SNEGSKA (reference sequence). In DNA, the CDR3 is TGCAGTGCTCCCGGGGCCGAGGGACAAAACATTCAGTACTTC. As protein: CSAPGAEGQNIQYF.

The chain carries TRBV5-1 and TRBJ2-5; 8 nucleotides align to TRBD2. Germline V CDR1 and CDR2: SGHRS, YFSETQ. With V trimmed by 0 bases and J by 1 base, 8 bases remained unmatched. CDR3 length: 17 residues. CDR3 loop: CASSLAGGANFQETQYF. The CDR3 DNA follows: TGCGCCAGCAGCTTGGCCGGGGGGGCTAACTTCCAAGAGACCCAGTACTTC.